This entry lists 16 T cell receptor beta chains sequenced from one sample in a study of blood T cells in healthy people across ages. Primers used in a second PCR of about 7 to 11 cycles were a sample-barcoded 5' primer and a J-beta primer mix. TCRdb called the 5' RACE reads again in MiXCR, with one record for every CDR3 protein. The table lists roughly 1.5 million distinct CDR3 sequences, roughly 43% of them singletons. The sequencing sample was made of blood. Receptors were obtained from a woman in her late teens or twenties in good health.

This rearrangement joins TRBV7-2 to TRBJ2-7, with D tentatively TRBD2 (6 bases). The CDR3 has 16 amino acids. Trimming stripped 5 bases from V and 0 bases from J, with 17 bases between. Germline V gene data show CDR1 as SGHTA and CDR2 as FQGNSA. The DNA of the CDR3 is TGTGCCAGCAGCCTAGGGGCGGCGGGGTCCTCCTACGAGCAGTACTTC. Amino acids: CASSLGAAGSSYEQYF.

As regards this clonotype: Relative to the germline gene, one junction end is altered; a read error may explain this. This chain connects TRBV18 to TRBJ2-5; D is possibly TRBD1 or TRBD2 (5 bases each). The CDR3 covers 14 residues. The germline V gene has CDR1 KGHSH and CDR2 LQKENI. DNA of the CDR3: TGTGCCAGCCCACCGAGAGGGGCTCAAGAGACCCAGTACTTC. Residues: CASPPRGAQETQYF. The full variable domain, rest sourced from reference TRBV18 and TRBJ2-5, is NAGVMQNPRHLVRRRGQEARLRCSPMKGHSHVYWYRQLPEEGLKFMVYLQKENIIDESGMPKERFSAEFPKEGPSILRIQQVVRGDSAAYFCASPPRGAQETQYFGPGTRLLVL.

The chain uses TRBV20-1 and TRBJ2-7; maybe TRBD1 (6 bases). The V gene's germline CDR1 is DFQATT and CDR2 SNEGSKA (reference sequence). This CDR3 comprises 13 residues. Trimming left V 2 bases short and J 2 bases short, with 10 bases between. The CDR3 protein is CSARSGTTYEQYF. The CDR3 DNA follows: TGCAGTGCTAGATCGGGGACAACCTACGAGCAGTACTTC.

This chain joins TRBV9 and TRBJ2-1; D gene ambiguous. V was clipped by 4 bases and J by 6 bases, with 14 bases between them. The germline V gene encodes CDR1 SGDLS and CDR2 YYNGEE. This CDR3 is built from 14 residues. The CDR3 coding sequence is TGTGCCAGCAGCCCTAGGACCTTGTCCAATGAGCAGTTCTTC. It yields the protein CASSPRTLSNEQFF.

This clonotype was counted once. The chain links TRBV4-3 to TRBJ1-1; the match to TRBD1 covers 9 bases. With 3 bases clipped from V and 6 bases from J, the junction kept 8 bases outside the gene matches. The CDR3 loop spans 15 amino acids. The germline CDR1 and CDR2 sequences are LGHNA and YSLEER. This chain's CDR3 is CASSHSPGQGSEAFF. DNA of the CDR3: TGCGCCAGCAGCCATTCCCCGGGACAGGGCTCTGAAGCTTTCTTT.

This chain connects TRBV7-9 to TRBJ2-6; 8 bases are shared with TRBD1. Germline CDR1 and CDR2: SEHNR and FQNEAQ (reference sequence). The length of the CDR3 is 16 residues. The junction had 7 bases not matched to a gene; V was cut back by 6 bases and J by 3 bases. The CDR3 DNA follows: TGTGCCAGCAGTTCTGGACAGGGAATTGGGGCCAACGTCCTGACTTTC. It codes for CASSSGQGIGANVLTF.

Points on this clonotype: The germline gene is not matched at one end of the junction; a read error may be the cause. The chain links TRBV6-6 to TRBJ2-2; D is perhaps TRBD2 (6 bases). The CDR3 spans 13 residues. Germline-derived CDR1 and CDR2 are MNHNY and SVGAGI (reference sequence). DNA for the CDR3: TGTGCCAGCAGTTACCAGAACACCGGGGGGCTGTTTTTT. This translates into CASSYQNTGGLFF.

This clonotype was seen repeatedly, ten times or more. V is TRBV3-1 and J is TRBJ2-3, with D maybe TRBD2 (6 bases). Germline values: CDR1 LGHDT, CDR2 YNNKEL (reference sequence). V gave up 2 bases and J gave up 6 bases, with 6 bases separating them. CDR3 size: 12 residues. CDR3 residues: CASSQTSDTQYF. In DNA form, the CDR3 reads TGTGCCAGCAGCCAAACTAGCGATACGCAGTATTTT.

This chain connects TRBV20-1 to TRBJ2-7; no definite D call. CDR3 length: 15 residues. From germline, CDR1 is DFQATT and CDR2 SNEGSKA (reference sequence). V lost 4 bases and J 2 bases, leaving 18 bases between the germline ends. The CDR3 here is CSAKGLGKSPYEQYF. For the CDR3, the DNA is TGCAGTGCTAAAGGGTTAGGGAAAAGCCCCTACGAGCAGTACTTC.

V and J are TRBV3-1 and TRBJ2-1, with TRBD1 as a possible D gene (5 bases). The J call may be mistaken, given a closer DNA end match to TRBJ2-7. This CDR3 has 14 residues. Germline V gene sequence: CDR1 LGHDT, CDR2 YNNKEL (reference sequence). DNA of the CDR3: TGTGCCAGCAGCCAACAGGGTTTCGGCAATGAGCAGTACTTC. Its protein product is CASSQQGFGNEQYF.

V gene TRBV7-8 combines with J gene TRBJ2-6; no firm D call. The germline gives CDR1 SGHVS, CDR2 FQNEAQ. The CDR3 covers 12 residues. Trimming pared 11 bases from V and 6 bases from J, leaving 11 bases between. The CDR3 here is CALGGEANVLTF. The CDR3 nucleotides read TGTGCCTTAGGCGGCGAGGCCAACGTCCTGACTTTC.

This clonotype was picked up a small number of times. The V call is TRBV12-5, the J call TRBJ2-7, with 11 nucleotides matching TRBD1. Germline trimming cut 4 bases from V and 2 bases from J; bases unmatched to any gene: 4. Germline V gene data show CDR1 as LGHNT and CDR2 as FRNRAP. This CDR3 comprises 15 residues. The CDR3 DNA reads as TGTGCTAGTGGTTGGGACAGGGGGTCAACCTACGAGCAGTACTTC. This translates into CASGWDRGSTYEQYF.

The chain uses TRBV29-1 and TRBJ2-5; tentatively, D is TRBD1 (6 bases). The V and J ends lost 3 bases and 1 base respectively, with 6 bases between them. Per germline, CDR1 SQVTM and CDR2 ANQGSEA. There are 12 residues in the CDR3. CDR3 protein: CSVETGQETQYF. CDR3 DNA: TGCAGCGTTGAGACAGGCCAAGAGACCCAGTACTTC.

This rearrangement joins TRBV12-3 or TRBV12-4 to TRBJ1-2, with TRBD1 as a possible D gene (6 bases). V lost 7 bases and J 7 bases, leaving 25 bases between the germline ends. The CDR3 runs to 16 residues. The CDR3 coding sequence is TGTGCCAGCAAAAAAGGACACCTACTGCCGGGGGCTGGCTACACCTTC. Amino acids: CASKKGHLLPGAGYTF.

The rearrangement joins TRBV7-9 to TRBJ2-2; TRBD1 might be the D (5 bases). CDR1 and CDR2 (germline): SEHNR, FQNEAQ (reference sequence). V lost 2 bases, J lost 3 bases, and 16 bases lay in between. This CDR3 spans 17 amino acids. Here the CDR3 DNA reads TGTGCCAGCAGCTTAACTTGGGGCGGAGACGACACCGGGGAGCTGTTTTTT. This encodes CASSLTWGGDDTGELFF. Full variable domain (missing parts from reference TRBV7-9 and TRBJ2-2): DTGVSQNPRHKITKRGQNVTFRCDPISEHNRLYWYRQTLGQGPEFLTYFQNEAQLEKSRLLSDRFSAERPKGSFSTLEIQRTEQGDSAMYLCASSLTWGGDDTGELFFGEGSRLTVL.

This clonotype came up a few times. The V call is TRBV7-9, the J call TRBJ1-2, with unresolved D. Trimming removed 1 base at V and 6 bases at J, with 9 bases between. Germline lookup yields CDR1 SEHNR and CDR2 FQNEAQ (reference sequence). CDR3 length: 13 residues. The CDR3 is CASSLVVQNGYTF. In DNA, the CDR3 is TGTGCCAGCAGCTTAGTTGTACAAAATGGCTACACCTTC.